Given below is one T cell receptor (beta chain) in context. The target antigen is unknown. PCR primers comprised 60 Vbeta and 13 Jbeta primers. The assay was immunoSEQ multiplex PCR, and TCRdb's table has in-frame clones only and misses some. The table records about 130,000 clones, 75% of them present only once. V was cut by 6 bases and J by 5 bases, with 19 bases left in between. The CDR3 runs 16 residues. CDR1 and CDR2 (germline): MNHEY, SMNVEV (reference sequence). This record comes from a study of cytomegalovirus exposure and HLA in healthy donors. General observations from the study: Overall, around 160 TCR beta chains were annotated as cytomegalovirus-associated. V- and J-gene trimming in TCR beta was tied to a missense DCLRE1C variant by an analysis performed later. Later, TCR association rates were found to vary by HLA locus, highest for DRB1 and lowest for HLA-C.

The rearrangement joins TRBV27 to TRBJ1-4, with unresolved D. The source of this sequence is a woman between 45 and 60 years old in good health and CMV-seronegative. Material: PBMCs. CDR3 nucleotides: TGTGCCAGCAGGGACCAGACTACAGAACACAATGAAAAACTGTTTTTT. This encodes CASRDQTTEHNEKLFF.